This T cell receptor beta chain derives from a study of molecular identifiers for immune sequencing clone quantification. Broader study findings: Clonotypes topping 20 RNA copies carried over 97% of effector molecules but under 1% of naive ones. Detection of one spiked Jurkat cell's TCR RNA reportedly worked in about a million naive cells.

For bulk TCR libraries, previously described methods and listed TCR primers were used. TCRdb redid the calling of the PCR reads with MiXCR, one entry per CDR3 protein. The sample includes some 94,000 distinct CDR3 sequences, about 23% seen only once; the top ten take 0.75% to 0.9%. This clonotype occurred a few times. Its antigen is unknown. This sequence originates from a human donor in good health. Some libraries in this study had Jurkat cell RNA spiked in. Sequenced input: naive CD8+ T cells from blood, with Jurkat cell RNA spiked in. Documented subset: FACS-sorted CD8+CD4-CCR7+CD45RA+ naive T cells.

The CDR3 nucleotides are TGTGCCATCAGTGACGAGCGGGGGGGCCCGGATACGCAGTATTTT. This gives the protein CAISDERGGPDTQYF. This sequence joins TRBV10-3 and TRBJ2-3, with 10 positions matching TRBD2. CDR1 and CDR2 (germline): ENHRY, SYGVKD. With 3 bases clipped from V and 6 bases from J, the junction kept 6 bases outside the gene matches. The CDR3 spans 15 residues.